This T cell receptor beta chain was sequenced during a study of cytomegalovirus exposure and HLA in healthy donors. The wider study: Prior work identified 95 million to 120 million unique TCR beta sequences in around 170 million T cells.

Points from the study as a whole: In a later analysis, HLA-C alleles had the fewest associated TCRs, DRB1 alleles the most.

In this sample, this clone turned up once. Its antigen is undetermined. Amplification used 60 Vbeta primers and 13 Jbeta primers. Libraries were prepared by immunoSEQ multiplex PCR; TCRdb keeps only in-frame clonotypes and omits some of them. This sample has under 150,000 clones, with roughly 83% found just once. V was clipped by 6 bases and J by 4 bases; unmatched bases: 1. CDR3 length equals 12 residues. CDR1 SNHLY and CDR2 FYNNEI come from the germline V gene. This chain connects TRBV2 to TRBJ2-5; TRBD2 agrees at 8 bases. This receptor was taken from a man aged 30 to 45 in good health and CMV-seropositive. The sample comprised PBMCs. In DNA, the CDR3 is TGTGCCAGCAGGAGCGGGGGAGAGACCCAGTACTTC. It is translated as CASRSGGETQYF.